The source of this T cell receptor (beta chain) is a study of T cell repertoires and HLA-DP antigens. Whole-study context: One stimulator alloantigen differed from self by one groove amino acid; the other by ten.

Points on this clone: Its antigen is unknown.

The PCR primers covered 54 TRBV and 13 TRBJ segments. The method was immunoSEQ multiplex PCR; TCRdb's version includes in-frame clones alone and lacks a portion of them. This table has around 110,000 clones, 80% to 95% appearing once. The V and J ends lost 3 bases and 4 bases respectively, with 11 bases between them. In germline, CDR1 is LNHDA, CDR2 SQIVND (reference sequence). The CDR3 loop spans 14 amino acids. The chain recombines TRBV19 with TRBJ2-3; possible D gene TRBD2, 5 bases. This clonotype originated in a woman aged 18-30 years in good health and CMV-seronegative. The sample comprised CD4+ T cells from PBMCs. CDR3 bases: TGTGCCAGTAGTATCATCGGGGAGTCAGATACGCAGTATTTT. Translated, it gives CASSIIGESDTQYF.